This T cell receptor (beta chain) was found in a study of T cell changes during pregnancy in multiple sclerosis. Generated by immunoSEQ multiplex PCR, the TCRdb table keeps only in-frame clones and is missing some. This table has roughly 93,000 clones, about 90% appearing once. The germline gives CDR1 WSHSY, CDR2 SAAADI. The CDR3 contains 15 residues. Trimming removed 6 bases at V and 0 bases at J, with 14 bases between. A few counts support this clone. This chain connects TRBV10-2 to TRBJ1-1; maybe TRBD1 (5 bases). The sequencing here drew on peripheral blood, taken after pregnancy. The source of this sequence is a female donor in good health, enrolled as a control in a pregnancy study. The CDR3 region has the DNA TGCGCCAGCAGCGCTCGACAGCACATGAACACTGAAGCTTTCTTT. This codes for CASSARQHMNTEAFF.